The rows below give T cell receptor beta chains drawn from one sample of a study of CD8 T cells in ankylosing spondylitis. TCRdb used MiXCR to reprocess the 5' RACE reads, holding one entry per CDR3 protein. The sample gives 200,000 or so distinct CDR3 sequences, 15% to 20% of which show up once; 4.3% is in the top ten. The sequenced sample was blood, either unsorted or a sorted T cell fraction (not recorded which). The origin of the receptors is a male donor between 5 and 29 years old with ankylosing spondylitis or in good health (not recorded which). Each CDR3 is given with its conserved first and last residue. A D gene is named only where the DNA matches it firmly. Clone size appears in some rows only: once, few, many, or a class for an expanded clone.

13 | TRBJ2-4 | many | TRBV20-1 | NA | TGCAGTGCTGATGCTGTAGCCAAAAACATTCAGTACTTC | CSADAVAKNIQYF
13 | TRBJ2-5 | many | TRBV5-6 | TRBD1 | TGTGCCAGCAGGAGGGGACAGGCCCCGACCCAGTACTTC | CASRRGQAPTQYF
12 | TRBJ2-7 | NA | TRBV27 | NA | TGTGCCAGCGGACAGTCCTCCTACGAGCAGTACTTC | CASGQSSYEQYF
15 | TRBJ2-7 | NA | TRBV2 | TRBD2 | TGTGCCAGCAGGAAGTCGTCTAGCGGGAGTGACGAGCAGTACTTC | CASRKSSSGSDEQYF
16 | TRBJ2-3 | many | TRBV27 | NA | TGTGCCAGCAGCCTCTTGGTTCAGGGTGGTACAGATACGCAGTATTTT | CASSLLVQGGTDTQYF
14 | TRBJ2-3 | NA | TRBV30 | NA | TGTGCCTGGAGTGTCGGGAGCCGCACAGATACGCAGTATTTT | CAWSVGSRTDTQYF
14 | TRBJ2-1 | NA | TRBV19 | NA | TGTGCCAGTAGTGGTCTCTACGACGGGAATGAGCAGTTCTTC | CASSGLYDGNEQFF
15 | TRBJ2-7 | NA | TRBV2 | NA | TGTGCCAGCAGTGAAGCCGACCGACCCCCCTACGAGCAGTACTTC | CASSEADRPPYEQYF
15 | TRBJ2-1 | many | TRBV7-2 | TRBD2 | TGTGCCAGCAGCCGCGGGGGTTTATCCTACAATGAGCAGTTCTTC | CASSRGGLSYNEQFF
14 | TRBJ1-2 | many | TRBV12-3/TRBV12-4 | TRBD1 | TGTGCCAGCAGGCCAGGGGGCTTAACGGGAGGCTACACCTTC | CASRPGGLTGGYTF
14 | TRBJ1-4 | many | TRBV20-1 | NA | TGCAGTGCTAATGGGATGCTACAGGTTGAAAAACTGTTTTTT | CSANGMLQVEKLFF
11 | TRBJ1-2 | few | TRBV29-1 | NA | TGCAGCGTCGGCACCCCGTATGGCTACACCTTC | CSVGTPYGYTF
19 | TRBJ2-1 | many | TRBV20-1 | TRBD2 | TGCAGTGCTAAGGGTGTTCGGGGCGGGAGGGCCTTCGTCGTCAATGAGCAGTTCTTC | CSAKGVRGGRAFVVNEQFF
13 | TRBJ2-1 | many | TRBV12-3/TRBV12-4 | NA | TGTGCCAGCCGGGACTTGGGCAGGAATGAGCAGTTCTTC | CASRDLGRNEQFF
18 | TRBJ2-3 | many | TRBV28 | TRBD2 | TGTGCCAGCAGTTCAGGGACTAGCGGGAGTATAAGCACAGATACGCAGTATTTT | CASSSGTSGSISTDTQYF
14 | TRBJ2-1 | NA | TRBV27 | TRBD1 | TGTGCCAGCAGTAAAAGACAGGGGTACAATGAGCAGTTCTTC | CASSKRQGYNEQFF
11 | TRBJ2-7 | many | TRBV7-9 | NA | TGTGCCAGCAGCTCGGGGGACGAGCAGTACTTC | CASSSGDEQYF
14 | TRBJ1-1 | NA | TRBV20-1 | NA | TGCAGTGCTAGATCTTCAACAGGGAGGGCTGAAGCTTTCTTT | CSARSSTGRAEAFF
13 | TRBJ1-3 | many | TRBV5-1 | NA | TGCGCCAGCAGTCTCGACGGTGGAAACACCATATATTTT | CASSLDGGNTIYF
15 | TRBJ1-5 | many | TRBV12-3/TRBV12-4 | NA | TGTGCCAGCAGTCCCCAACAGGGACACAATCAGCCCCAGCATTTT | CASSPQQGHNQPQHF
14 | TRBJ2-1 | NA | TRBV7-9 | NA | TGTGCCAGCAGCTCGGACGGGACTTACAATGAGCAGTTCTTC | CASSSDGTYNEQFF
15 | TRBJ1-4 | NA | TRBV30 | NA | TGTGCCTGGCGGTGGAGGGGACCCACTAATGAAAAACTGTTTTTT | CAWRWRGPTNEKLFF
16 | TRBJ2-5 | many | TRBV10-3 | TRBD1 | TGTGCCATCAGTTCGGACAGGGCAAGAGGTTCAGAGACCCAGTACTTC | CAISSDRARGSETQYF
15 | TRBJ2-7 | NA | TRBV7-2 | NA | TGTGCCAGCAGCTTAGAGGGGACTGCACACTACGAGCAGTACTTC | CASSLEGTAHYEQYF
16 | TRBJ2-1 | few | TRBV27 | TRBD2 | TGTGCCAGCAGTCTGACTAGCGGAGCCCTAAGGAATGAGCAGTTCTTC | CASSLTSGALRNEQFF
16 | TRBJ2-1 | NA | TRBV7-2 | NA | TGTGCCAGCAGCTTGTTCAGGGGGGCCAGGTTCAATGAGCAGTTCTTC | CASSLFRGARFNEQFF
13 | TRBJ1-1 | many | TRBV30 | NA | TGTGCCTGGATAGCGGGGCTGGACACTGAAGCTTTCTTT | CAWIAGLDTEAFF
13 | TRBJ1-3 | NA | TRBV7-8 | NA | TGTGCCAGCAGCTTATCGTCCGGAAACACCATATATTTT | CASSLSSGNTIYF
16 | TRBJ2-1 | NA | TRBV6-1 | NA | TGTGCCAGCAGTCGGCAGCTCGGGGGAGGCCAGGATGAGCAGTTCTTC | CASSRQLGGGQDEQFF
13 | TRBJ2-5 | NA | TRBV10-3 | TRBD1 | TGTGCCACTACCGGGACAGGCCAAGAGACCCAGTACTTC | CATTGTGQETQYF
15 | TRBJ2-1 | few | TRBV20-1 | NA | TGCAGTGCTAGAGATTCGGCAGTCACCTACAATGAGCAGTTCTTC | CSARDSAVTYNEQFF
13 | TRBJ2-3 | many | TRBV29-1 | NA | TGCAGCTCACGGCTTACTGATCGGGATACGCAGTATTTT | CSSRLTDRDTQYF
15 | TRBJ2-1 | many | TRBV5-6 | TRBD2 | TGTGCCAGCAGTCGACTAGCGGGCAAGCGGAATGAGCAGTTCTTC | CASSRLAGKRNEQFF
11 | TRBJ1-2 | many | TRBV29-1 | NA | TGCAGCGTTGAACAGAACTATGGCTACACCTTC | CSVEQNYGYTF
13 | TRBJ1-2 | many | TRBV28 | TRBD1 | TGTGCCAGCAGGGGGACAGCAAACTATGGCTACACCTTC | CASRGTANYGYTF
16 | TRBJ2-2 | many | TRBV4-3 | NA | TGCGCCAGCAGCTCCCGGGGTAGTTCGAACACCGGGGAGCTGTTTTTT | CASSSRGSSNTGELFF
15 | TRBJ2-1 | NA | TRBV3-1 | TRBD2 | TGTGCCAGCAGCAAAGGGACTAGAGGAGACAATGAGCAGTTCTTC | CASSKGTRGDNEQFF
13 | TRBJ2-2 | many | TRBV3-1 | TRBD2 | TGTGCCAGCAGCCAAGTCGGGGGGGGCGAGCTGTTTTTT | CASSQVGGGELFF
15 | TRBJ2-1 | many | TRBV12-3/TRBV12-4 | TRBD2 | TGTGCCAGTTTGAGGCGGGAGGGCGGTTTGAATGAGCAGTTCTTC | CASLRREGGLNEQFF
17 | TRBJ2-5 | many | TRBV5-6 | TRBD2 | TGTGCCAGCAGATCGCCCCGGACTAGCGGAAACCAAGAGACCCAGTACTTC | CASRSPRTSGNQETQYF
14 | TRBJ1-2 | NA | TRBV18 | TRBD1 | TGTGCCAGCTCACCGGACAGGGCTCACTATGGCTACACCTTC | CASSPDRAHYGYTF
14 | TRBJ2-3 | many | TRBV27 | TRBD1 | TGTGCCAGCAGTCTGACAGGGAAAGTGGATACGCAGTATTTT | CASSLTGKVDTQYF